This TCR beta chain is drawn from a study of immune heterogeneity within non-small cell lung tumors. About the research overall: Tumor histology was classified as squamous cell carcinoma in a handful of cases, non-squamous carcinoma in under 11 and not otherwise specified in 1.

Study conclusions and caveats: Between one patient and another, high-frequency T-cell receptor beta clonotypes were largely distinct. Recurrence of identical dominant CDR3 beta clonotypes was observed across tumor sites within a patient, alongside site-unique high-frequency clones.

The sample holds many counts of this clonotype. Antigen specificity is unknown. Multiplex PCR was performed with 32 V and 13 J primers, and it amplified TCR beta CDR3. TCRdb independently ran MiXCR on the multiplex PCR reads; one entry per CDR3 protein. The data hold 14,000 to 15,000 distinct CDR3 sequences, with less than 35% observed a single time. Template input was genomic DNA from bulk tumor (roughly 630 ng per sample). Several biopsies were collected from each primary tumor during surgery. They were spaced as far apart as possible within the tumor mass. Untreated, newly diagnosed non-small cell lung cancer patients underwent curative surgery. Study donors were patients with a new diagnosis of non-small cell lung cancer who underwent surgery with curative intent. This TCR came from a man between 35 and 55 years old with non-small cell lung cancer. Specimen: lung tumor tissue.

In DNA form, the CDR3 reads TGTGCCTGGAGTGAGACAGGGTGGGGACGGCAGTACTTC. Translated, it gives CAWSETGWGRQYF. The chain combines TRBV30 with TRBJ2-7; 7 nucleotides match TRBD1. The germline CDR1 and CDR2 sequences are GTSNPN and SVGIG (reference sequence). The CDR3 spans 13 residues. The junction had 9 bases not matched to a gene; V was cut back by 1 base and J by 9 bases.